This TCR beta chain was recovered during a study of cytomegalovirus exposure and HLA in healthy donors. In the study overall: From HLA-typed donors, an early data release held approximately 85 million unique TCRs. Overall study results and limits: Most observed TCR sequences were rare, whereas some public TCRs were detected in many donors.

The CDR3 is 12 amino acids. Germline loops: CDR1 SQVTM, CDR2 ANQGSEA. V was pared by 4 bases and J by 5 bases, with 11 bases between. PCR involved 60 Vbeta and 13 Jbeta primers. Clones were sequenced by immunoSEQ multiplex PCR, and TCRdb holds only the in-frame ones, with some missing. The repertoire holds about 120,000 clones, over 50% seen once, with more than 6.5% in the top ten. In regard to this clone: Its target is not known.

Sequenced material: PBMCs. The rearrangement joins TRBV29-1 to TRBJ1-1, with D perhaps matching TRBD1 (5 bases). The sequence derives from a woman aged 40-49 years in good health and CMV-seropositive. The CDR3: CSVGGDGTEAFF. The CDR3 nucleotides read TGCAGCGTTGGGGGGGATGGGACTGAAGCTTTCTTT. The whole variable domain, remainder taken from reference TRBV29-1 and TRBJ1-1, is SAVISQKPSRDICQRGTSLTIQCQVDSQVTMMFWYRQQPGQSLTLIATANQGSEATYESGFVIDKFPISRPNLTFSTLTVSNMSPEDSSIYLCSVGGDGTEAFFGQGTRLTVV.